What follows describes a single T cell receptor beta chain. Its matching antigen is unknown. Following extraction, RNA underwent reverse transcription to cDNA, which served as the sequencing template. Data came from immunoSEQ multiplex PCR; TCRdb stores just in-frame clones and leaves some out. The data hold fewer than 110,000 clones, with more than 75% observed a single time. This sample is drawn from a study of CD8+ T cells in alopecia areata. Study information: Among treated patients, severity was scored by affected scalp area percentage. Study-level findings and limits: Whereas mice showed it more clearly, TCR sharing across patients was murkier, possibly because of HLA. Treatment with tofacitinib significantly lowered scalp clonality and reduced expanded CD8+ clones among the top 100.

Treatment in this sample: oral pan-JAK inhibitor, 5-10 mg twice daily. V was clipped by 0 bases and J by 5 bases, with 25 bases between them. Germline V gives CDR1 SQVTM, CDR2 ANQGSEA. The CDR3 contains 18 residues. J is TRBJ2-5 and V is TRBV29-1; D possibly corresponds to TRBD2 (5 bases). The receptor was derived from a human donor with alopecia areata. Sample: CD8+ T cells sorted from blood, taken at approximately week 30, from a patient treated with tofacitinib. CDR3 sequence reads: CSVEDLNGIQSIGETQYF. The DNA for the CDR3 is TGCAGCGTTGAAGATCTTAACGGGATTCAGTCAATAGGGGAGACCCAGTACTTC.